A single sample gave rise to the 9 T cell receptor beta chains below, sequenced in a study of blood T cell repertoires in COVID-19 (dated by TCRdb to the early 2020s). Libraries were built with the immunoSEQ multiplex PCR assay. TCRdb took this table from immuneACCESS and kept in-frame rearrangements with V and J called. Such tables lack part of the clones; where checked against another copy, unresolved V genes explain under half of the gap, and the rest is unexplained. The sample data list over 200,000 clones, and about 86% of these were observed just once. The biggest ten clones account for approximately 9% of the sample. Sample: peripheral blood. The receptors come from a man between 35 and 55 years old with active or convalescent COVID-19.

DNA for the CDR3: TGTGCCAGCAGTGAGGGGGGGCAACCTTATAATTCACCCCTCCACTTT. It codes for CASSEGGQPYNSPLHF. This chain connects TRBV25-1 to TRBJ1-6, with D perhaps TRBD1 (6 bases). V was cut by 3 bases and J by 4 bases, with 13 bases left in between. The CDR3 extends over 16 amino acids. CDR1 is MGHDK and CDR2 is SYGVNS in the germline V gene.

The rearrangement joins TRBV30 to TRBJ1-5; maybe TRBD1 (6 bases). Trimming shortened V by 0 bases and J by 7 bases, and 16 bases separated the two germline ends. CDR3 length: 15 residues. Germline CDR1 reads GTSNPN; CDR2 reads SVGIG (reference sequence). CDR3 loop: CAWSVGTSDLQPQHF. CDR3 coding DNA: TGTGCCTGGAGTGTAGGGACATCCGATTTGCAGCCCCAGCATTTT.

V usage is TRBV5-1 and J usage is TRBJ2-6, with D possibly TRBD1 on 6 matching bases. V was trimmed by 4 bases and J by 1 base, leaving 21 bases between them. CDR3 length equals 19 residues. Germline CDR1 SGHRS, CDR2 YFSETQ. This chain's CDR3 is CASSHTTGRRLSGANVLTF. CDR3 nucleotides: TGCGCCAGCAGCCATACGACAGGCCGCCGTCTATCTGGGGCCAACGTCCTGACTTTC.

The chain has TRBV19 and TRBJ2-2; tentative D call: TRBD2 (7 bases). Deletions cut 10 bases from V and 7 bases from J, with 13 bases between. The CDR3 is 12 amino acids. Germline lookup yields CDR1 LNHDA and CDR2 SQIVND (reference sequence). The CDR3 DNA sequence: TGTGCCACCGGGGGGCTCGGCGGGGAGCTGTTTTTT. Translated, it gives CATGGLGGELFF. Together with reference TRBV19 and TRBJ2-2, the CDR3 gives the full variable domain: DGGITQSPKYLFRKEGQNVTLSCEQNLNHDAMYWYRQDPGQGLRLIYYSQIVNDFQKGDIAEGYSVSREKKESFPLTVTSAQKNPTAFYLCATGGLGGELFFGEGSRLTVL.

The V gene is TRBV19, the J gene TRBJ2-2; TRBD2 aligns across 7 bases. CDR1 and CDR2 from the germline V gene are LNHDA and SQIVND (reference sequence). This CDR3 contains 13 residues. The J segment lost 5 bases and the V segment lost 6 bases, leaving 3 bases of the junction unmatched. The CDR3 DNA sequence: TGTGCCAGTAGGAGGGAGGGGACCGGGGAGCTGTTTTTT. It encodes CASRREGTGELFF.

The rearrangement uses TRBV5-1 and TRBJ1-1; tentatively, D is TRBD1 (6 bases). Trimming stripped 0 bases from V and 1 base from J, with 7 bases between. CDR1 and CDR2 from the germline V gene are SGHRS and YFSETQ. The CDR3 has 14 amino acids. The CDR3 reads CASSLGGPNTEAFF. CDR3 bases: TGCGCCAGCAGCTTGGGGGGGCCGAACACTGAAGCTTTCTTT.

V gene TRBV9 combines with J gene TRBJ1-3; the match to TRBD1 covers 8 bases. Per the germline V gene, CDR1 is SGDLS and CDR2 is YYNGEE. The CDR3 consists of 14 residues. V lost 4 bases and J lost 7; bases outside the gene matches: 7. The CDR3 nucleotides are TGTGCCAGCAGCCCCGTGACAGGGGTGAACACCATATATTTT. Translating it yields CASSPVTGVNTIYF.

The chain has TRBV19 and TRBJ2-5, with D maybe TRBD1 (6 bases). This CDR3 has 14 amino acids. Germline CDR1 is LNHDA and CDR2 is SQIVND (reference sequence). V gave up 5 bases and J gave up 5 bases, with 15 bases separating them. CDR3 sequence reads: CASSGTGWVETQYF. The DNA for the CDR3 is TGTGCCAGTAGTGGTACAGGGTGGGTCGAGACCCAGTACTTC.

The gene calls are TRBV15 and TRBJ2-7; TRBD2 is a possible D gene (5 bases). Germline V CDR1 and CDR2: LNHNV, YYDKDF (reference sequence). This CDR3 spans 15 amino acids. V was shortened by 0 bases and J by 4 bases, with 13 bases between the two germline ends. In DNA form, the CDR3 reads TGTGCCACCAGCAGAGAGGGCCCCGGGGATTACGAGCAGTACTTC. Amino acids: CATSREGPGDYEQYF.